The 32 T cell receptor beta chains reported below all come from one sample, sequenced in a study of T cell repertoires in cytomegalovirus infection. TCRdb redid the calling of the reads with MiXCR, one entry per CDR3 protein. The sample holds about 180,000 distinct CDR3 sequences, approximately 18% seen once. Sequenced material: CD8+ T cells from PBMCs. The source of these receptors is a human donor in good health (CMV status not recorded). Some clones in this sample may be carry-over from other donors' samples.

This clonotype was found a few times. The chain joins TRBV7-2 to TRBJ2-7; D is tentatively TRBD1 or TRBD2 (5 bases each). CDR1 and CDR2 from the germline V gene are SGHTA and FQGNSA. Trimming removed 1 base at V and 2 bases at J, with 12 bases between. The length of the CDR3 is 15 residues. DNA for the CDR3: TGTGCCAGCAGCTTAGTAGGGACGCCTGCCTACGAGCAGTACTTC. Translated: CASSLVGTPAYEQYF.

The chain recombines TRBV7-9 with TRBJ1-2; 12 bases are shared with TRBD1. CDR3 length: 16 amino acids. The germline V gene has CDR1 SEHNR and CDR2 FQNEAQ (reference sequence). V lost 5 bases, J lost 4 bases, and 8 bases stayed unmatched. CDR3: CASSPGQGALGYGYTF. CDR3 nucleotide sequence: TGTGCCAGCAGCCCGGGACAGGGGGCTCTAGGCTATGGCTACACCTTC.

The rearrangement links TRBV24-1 to TRBJ2-3, with 7 bases identical to TRBD1. This CDR3 comprises 15 residues. The germline CDR1 and CDR2 sequences are KGHDR and SFDVKD. The junction had 9 bases not matched to a gene; V was cut back by 9 bases and J by 1 base. For the CDR3, the DNA is TGTGCCACCTCGGACAGGACCGGGGGCACAGATACGCAGTATTTT. Amino acids: CATSDRTGGTDTQYF.

This rearrangement joins TRBV24-1 to TRBJ2-3, with D possibly being TRBD1 (6 bases). The CDR3 is made up of 14 amino acids. With 5 bases removed from V and 1 base from J, the gap between germline ends came to 9 bases. Germline-derived CDR1 and CDR2 are KGHDR and SFDVKD. CDR3 protein: CATSVAGGTDTQYF. In DNA, the CDR3 is TGTGCCACCAGTGTGGCAGGGGGCACAGATACGCAGTATTTT.

The CDR3 coding sequence is TGTGCCAGCAGTCCGACTGGGACAGCAAACACCGGGGAGCTGTTTTTT. Its translation: CASSPTGTANTGELFF. The chain couples TRBV7-9 to TRBJ2-2, with 7 bases aligning to TRBD1. V was pared by 6 bases and J by 2 bases, with 9 bases of the junction left unmatched. The CDR3 spans 16 residues. Germline-derived CDR1 and CDR2 are SEHNR and FQNEAQ (reference sequence).

This clonotype was found a few times. The gene calls are TRBV24-1 and TRBJ2-1; perhaps TRBD1 as D (6 bases). CDR1 and CDR2 (germline): KGHDR, SFDVKD. Deletions cut 2 bases from V and 6 bases from J, with 7 bases between. This CDR3 spans 13 amino acids. In DNA form, the CDR3 reads TGTGCCACCAGTGATTCCAGGGGCAATGAGCAGTTCTTC. Residues: CATSDSRGNEQFF.

Only a few counts were recorded for this clonotype. The CDR3 DNA follows: TGTGCCAGCAGCTTAGTAGGGTATAGCAATCAGCCCCAGCATTTT. Encoded protein: CASSLVGYSNQPQHF. The J gene is TRBJ1-5, the V gene TRBV7-2; D is ambiguous. Germline V CDR1 and CDR2: SGHTA, FQGNSA. This CDR3 contains 15 residues. V was trimmed by 1 base and J by 0 bases, leaving 7 bases between them. The full variable domain, completed using reference TRBV7-2 and TRBJ1-5, is GAGVSQSPSNKVTEKGKDVELRCDPISGHTALYWYRQSLGQGLEFLIYFQGNSAPDKSGLPSDRFSAERTGGSVSTLTIQRTQQEDSAVYLCASSLVGYSNQPQHFGDGTRLSIL.

This clonotype was seen more than once but under ten times. The chain uses TRBV14 and TRBJ2-2; no reliable D call. This CDR3 contains 17 residues. Germline V gene data show CDR1 as SGHDN and CDR2 as FVKESK. V dropped 5 bases and J dropped 0 bases, with 16 bases sitting between them. In nucleotides, the CDR3 is TGTGCCAGCAGCGCCCACCCAGCGAACTCGAACACCGGGGAGCTGTTTTTT. Translation: CASSAHPANSNTGELFF.

To note about this clonotype: Germline is not matched at one junction end, which may reflect a read error. V usage is TRBV5-1 and J usage is TRBJ2-1, with D possibly TRBD2 on 5 matching bases. The germline CDR1 and CDR2 sequences are SGHRS and YFSETQ. The CDR3 has 17 amino acids. CDR3 nucleotides: TGCGCCAGCAGCTTGGCCCAAGCTGGTGGACTCTACAGTGAGCAGTTCTTC. Protein sequence: CASSLAQAGGLYSEQFF.

The gene calls are TRBV10-3 and TRBJ2-7; D is unresolved. V was cut by 4 bases and J by 7 bases, with 8 bases left in between. Germline V CDR1 and CDR2: ENHRY, SYGVKD. The CDR3 length is 11 residues. This CDR3 is CAISGSREQYF. CDR3 in DNA: TGTGCCATCAGTGGGTCGCGGGAGCAGTACTTC.

J is TRBJ1-1 and V is TRBV7-9, with no clear D. There are 15 residues in the CDR3. The V end lost 1 base, the J end lost 4 bases, and 13 bases lay between the germline ends. Germline CDR1 SEHNR, CDR2 FQNEAQ (reference sequence). In DNA form, the CDR3 reads TGTGCCAGCAGCTTAGGAGAAGCCCAAAGCACTGAAGCTTTCTTT. Residues: CASSLGEAQSTEAFF.

In this sample, this clonotype turned up a few times. V and J are TRBV11-2 and TRBJ2-5, with 9 positions matching TRBD1. Trimming at V came to 4 bases and at J to 3 bases, leaving 3 bases not matched to a gene. The CDR3 length is 14 residues. Germline lookup yields CDR1 SGHAT and CDR2 FQNNGV. This chain's CDR3 is CASSYWTGEETQYF. The CDR3 DNA reads as TGTGCCAGCAGCTACTGGACAGGGGAAGAGACCCAGTACTTC.

The gene calls are TRBV14 and TRBJ1-1; D possibly corresponds to TRBD1 (5 bases). CDR3 length: 15 residues. Per the germline V gene, CDR1 is SGHDN and CDR2 is FVKESK. V lost 0 bases, J lost 1 base, and 9 bases lay in between. CDR3 amino acids: CASSQDRQPNTEAFF. The CDR3 DNA follows: TGTGCCAGCAGCCAAGACAGACAGCCGAACACTGAAGCTTTCTTT.

This clonotype occurred many times. The chain combines TRBV14 with TRBJ2-7; D not resolved. The germline V and J ends were trimmed by 4 bases and 1 base, with 8 bases remaining between them. The CDR3 sequence is 13 residues long. Per germline, CDR1 SGHDN and CDR2 FVKESK. The CDR3, as DNA: TGTGCCAGCAGCCTTACACGGTCCTACGAGCAGTACTTC. It specifies CASSLTRSYEQYF.

The chain has TRBV7-8 and TRBJ2-7; D not resolved. Germline lookup yields CDR1 SGHVS and CDR2 FQNEAQ. V lost 2 bases and J 5 bases, leaving 13 bases between the germline ends. This CDR3 comprises 14 residues. CDR3 region: CASSLTWSGHEQYF. In nucleotides, the CDR3 is TGTGCCAGCAGCTTAACTTGGAGTGGCCACGAGCAGTACTTC.

The chain employs TRBV2 and TRBJ1-4, with D perhaps TRBD1 (5 bases). Germline CDR1 and CDR2: SNHLY and FYNNEI. The CDR3 extends over 16 amino acids. Deletions cut 3 bases from V and 0 bases from J, with 11 bases between. The CDR3 is CASSETALATNEKLFF. CDR3 nucleotides: TGTGCCAGCAGTGAGACAGCACTTGCAACTAATGAAAAACTGTTTTTT. The full variable domain, completed using reference TRBV2 and TRBJ1-4, is EPEVTQTPSHQVTQMGQEVILRCVPISNHLYFYWYRQILGQKVEFLVSFYNNEISEKSEIFDDQFSVERPDGSNFTLKIRSTKLEDSAMYFCASSETALATNEKLFFGSGTQLSVL.

J is TRBJ1-1 and V is TRBV28; 7 positions match TRBD1. The J segment lost 1 base and the V segment lost 5 bases, leaving 7 bases of the junction unmatched. This CDR3 is 15 amino acids long. Germline CDR1 reads MDHEN; CDR2 reads SYDVKM. CDR3: CASSASRGANTEAFF. The CDR3 DNA follows: TGTGCCAGCAGTGCATCCAGGGGGGCGAACACTGAAGCTTTCTTT.

This clonotype has more than one count but fewer than ten. The genes are TRBV28 and TRBJ2-3, with 7 bases fitting TRBD1. This CDR3 region has 14 residues. J gave up 5 bases and V 5 bases, and 7 bases lay outside the gene matches. Per the germline V gene, CDR1 is MDHEN and CDR2 is SYDVKM. The CDR3, as DNA: TGTGCCAGCAGTCCGTACAGGGGCCTAGATACGCAGTATTTT. Amino acid sequence: CASSPYRGLDTQYF.

J is TRBJ1-5 and V is TRBV7-8, with D possibly matching TRBD1 (5 bases). The CDR3 spans 16 residues. Germline V CDR1 and CDR2: SGHVS, FQNEAQ. The V end was cut by 2 bases, the J end by 6 bases, with 17 bases between. The CDR3 reads CASSLLGRTRGQPQHF. CDR3 DNA: TGTGCCAGCAGCTTACTTGGCAGGACGAGGGGTCAGCCCCAGCATTTT.

This clonotype was observed a handful of times. The gene calls are TRBV27 and TRBJ2-6, with TRBD2 as a possible D gene (5 bases). Germline V gives CDR1 MNHEY, CDR2 SMNVEV (reference sequence). The CDR3 covers 18 residues. The V end lost 2 bases, the J end lost 1 base, and 15 bases lay between the germline ends. CDR3 DNA: TGTGCCAGCAGTTTAGTCGGGATTTCCTATTCTGGGGCCAACGTCCTGACTTTC. Translating it yields CASSLVGISYSGANVLTF.

This clonotype has more than one count but fewer than ten. The genes are TRBV7-9 and TRBJ1-1, with 7 bases fitting TRBD1. Germline CDR1 SEHNR, CDR2 FQNEAQ (reference sequence). The J segment lost 1 base and the V segment lost 11 bases, leaving 10 bases of the junction unmatched. There are 14 residues in the CDR3. Here the CDR3 DNA reads TGTGCCGGTGGGACAGCATATTCGAACACTGAAGCTTTCTTT. Protein product: CAGGTAYSNTEAFF.

This clonotype showed up just a few times. The J gene is TRBJ1-1, the V gene TRBV4-1; D uncertain. The germline CDR1 and CDR2 sequences are MGHRA and YSYEKL. This CDR3 spans 12 amino acids. V lost 1 base to trimming and J lost 4 bases, with 4 bases between them. CDR3 bases: TGCGCCAGCAGCCAAGGCGTCACTGAAGCTTTCTTT. This encodes CASSQGVTEAFF.

This clonotype was detected a few times. The rearrangement joins TRBV5-1 to TRBJ1-1; 9 positions agree with TRBD1. The CDR3 is 15 amino acids. J lost 5 bases, V lost 4 bases, and 9 bases had no gene match. Germline V lookup: CDR1 SGHRS, CDR2 YFSETQ. CDR3 sequence reads: CASSPGQGEMTEAFF. DNA of the CDR3: TGCGCCAGCAGCCCGGGACAGGGCGAGATGACTGAAGCTTTCTTT.

The table lists this clonotype with a few counts. This chain joins TRBV7-8 and TRBJ1-4; D gene ambiguous. V was trimmed by 6 bases and J by 0 bases, leaving 14 bases between them. Per the germline V gene, CDR1 is SGHVS and CDR2 is FQNEAQ. CDR3 size: 16 residues. The CDR3 protein is CASRAVWAATNEKLFF. The CDR3 DNA sequence: TGTGCCAGCAGGGCCGTTTGGGCAGCAACTAATGAAAAACTGTTTTTT.

The CDR3 nucleotides read TGTGCCAGCAGCTTAGAACAGGGGGCCAAGACCCAGTACTTC. Translating it yields CASSLEQGAKTQYF. This chain connects TRBV7-2 to TRBJ2-5, with 9 bases that match TRBD1. CDR1 is SGHTA and CDR2 is FQGNSA in the germline V gene. This CDR3 contains 14 residues. Unmatched junction bases numbered 3, after V lost 1 base and J lost 6 bases.

The rearrangement links TRBV12-3 or TRBV12-4 to TRBJ2-7; unclear D gene. V lost 3 bases and J lost 3, with 15 bases in between. There are 15 residues in the CDR3. In nucleotides, the CDR3 is TGTGCCAGCAGTTTCGCTGATGGATTCCTCTACGAGCAGTACTTC. The encoded protein is CASSFADGFLYEQYF.

The rearrangement links TRBV29-1 to TRBJ1-1; D may be TRBD1 (6 bases). V was pared by 8 bases and J by 3 bases, with 16 bases between. Germline V lookup: CDR1 SQVTM, CDR2 ANQGSEA. The CDR3 sequence is 13 residues long. The CDR3 sequence is CSLRTGYDTEAFF. In DNA, the CDR3 is TGCAGCTTGAGAACAGGGTACGACACTGAAGCTTTCTTT.

In this sample, this clonotype turned up many times. The rearrangement uses TRBV7-8 and TRBJ2-3; 10 bases fit TRBD1. The germline gives CDR1 SGHVS, CDR2 FQNEAQ. The CDR3 is made up of 19 amino acids. The V segment lost 0 bases and the J segment 0 bases; nucleotides outside the gene matches: 9. CDR3 in DNA: TGTGCCAGCAGCTTAGCGCCGTCGACAGGGGGCCTGAGCACAGATACGCAGTATTTT. Its protein is CASSLAPSTGGLSTDTQYF. Full variable domain (missing parts from reference TRBV7-8 and TRBJ2-3): GAGVSQSPRYKVAKRGQDVALRCDPISGHVSLFWYQQALGQGPEFLTYFQNEAQLDKSGLPSDRFFAERPEGSVSTLKIQRTQQEDSAVYLCASSLAPSTGGLSTDTQYFGPGTRLTVL.

This clonotype was seen more than once but under ten times. V and J are TRBV28 and TRBJ1-6; 7 bases agree with TRBD1. J lost 6 bases, V lost 4 bases, and 6 bases had no gene match. Germline CDR1 reads MDHEN; CDR2 reads SYDVKM. The CDR3 is made up of 15 amino acids. DNA for the CDR3: TGTGCCAGCAGTTCCCCGGGACAGTTTAATTCACCCCTCCACTTT. This sequence encodes CASSSPGQFNSPLHF.

The chain links TRBV4-3 to TRBJ1-6; D unresolved. This CDR3 comprises 14 residues. From germline, CDR1 is LGHNA and CDR2 YSLEER. V was clipped by 3 bases and J by 9 bases, with 12 bases between them. The CDR3 DNA is TGCGCCAGCAGCCAGAGAGAATTCGGTTCACCCCTCCACTTT. This encodes CASSQREFGSPLHF.

The rearrangement links TRBV20-1 to TRBJ1-3; TRBD1 matches at 8 bases. CDR1 and CDR2 from the germline V gene are DFQATT and SNEGSKA (reference sequence). J was trimmed by 0 bases and V by 2 bases; bases with no gene match: 6. The CDR3 covers 16 residues. CDR3 sequence: CSARSGTGISGNTIYF. Written as DNA, the CDR3 is TGCAGTGCTAGAAGTGGGACAGGAATCTCTGGAAACACCATATATTTT.

This clonotype was counted between two and nine times. V and J are TRBV6-2 or TRBV6-3 and TRBJ2-7; D remains unclear. Per germline, CDR1 MNHEY and CDR2 SVGEGT. V was pared by 2 bases and J by 5 bases, with 19 bases between. The CDR3 spans 16 residues. CDR3 in DNA: TGTGCCAGCAGTTACGTTCAGGCCACCCTGGACGACGAGCAGTACTTC. Protein sequence: CASSYVQATLDDEQYF.